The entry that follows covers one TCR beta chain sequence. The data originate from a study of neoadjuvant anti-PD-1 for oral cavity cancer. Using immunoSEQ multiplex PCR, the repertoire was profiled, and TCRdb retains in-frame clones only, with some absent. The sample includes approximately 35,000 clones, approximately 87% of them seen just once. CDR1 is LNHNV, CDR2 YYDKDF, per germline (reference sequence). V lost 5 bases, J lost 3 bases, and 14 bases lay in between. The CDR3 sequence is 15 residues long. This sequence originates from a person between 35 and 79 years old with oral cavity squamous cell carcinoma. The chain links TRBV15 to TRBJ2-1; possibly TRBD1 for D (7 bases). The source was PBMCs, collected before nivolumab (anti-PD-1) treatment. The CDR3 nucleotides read TGTGCCACCAGCCCCGGAGGGGGCGACTACAATGAGCAGTTCTTC. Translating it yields CATSPGGGDYNEQFF.